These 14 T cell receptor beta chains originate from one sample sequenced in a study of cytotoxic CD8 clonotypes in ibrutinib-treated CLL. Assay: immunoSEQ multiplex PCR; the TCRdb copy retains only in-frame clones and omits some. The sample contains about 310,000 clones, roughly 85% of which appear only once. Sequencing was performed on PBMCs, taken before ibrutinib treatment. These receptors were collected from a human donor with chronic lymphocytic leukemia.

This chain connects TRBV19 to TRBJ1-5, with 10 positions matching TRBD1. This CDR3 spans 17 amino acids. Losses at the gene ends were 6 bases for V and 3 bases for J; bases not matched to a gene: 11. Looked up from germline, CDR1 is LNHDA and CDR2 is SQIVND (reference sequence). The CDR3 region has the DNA TGTGCCAGTAGGACCTTCTTGGGACAGGGGTACAATCAGCCCCAGCATTTT. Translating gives CASRTFLGQGYNQPQHF.

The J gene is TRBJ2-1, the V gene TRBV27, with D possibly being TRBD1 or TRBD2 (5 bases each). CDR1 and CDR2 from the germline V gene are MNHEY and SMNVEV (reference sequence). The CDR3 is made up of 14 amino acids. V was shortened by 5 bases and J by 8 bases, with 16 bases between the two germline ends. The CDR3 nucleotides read TGTGCCAGCAGTCGAAGGACACTCGGGGATGAGCAGTTCTTC. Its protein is CASSRRTLGDEQFF.

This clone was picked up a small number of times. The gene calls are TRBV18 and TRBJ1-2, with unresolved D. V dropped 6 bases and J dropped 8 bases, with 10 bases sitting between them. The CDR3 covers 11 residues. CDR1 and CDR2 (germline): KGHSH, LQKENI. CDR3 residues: CASSQEGGYTF. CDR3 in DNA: TGTGCCAGCTCCCAGGAGGGCGGCTACACCTTC.

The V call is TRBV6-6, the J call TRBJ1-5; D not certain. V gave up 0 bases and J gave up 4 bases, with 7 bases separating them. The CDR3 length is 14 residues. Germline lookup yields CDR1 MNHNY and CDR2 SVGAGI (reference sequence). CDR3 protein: CASSYSEVNQPQHF. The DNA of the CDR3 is TGTGCCAGCAGTTACTCGGAAGTAAATCAGCCCCAGCATTTT.

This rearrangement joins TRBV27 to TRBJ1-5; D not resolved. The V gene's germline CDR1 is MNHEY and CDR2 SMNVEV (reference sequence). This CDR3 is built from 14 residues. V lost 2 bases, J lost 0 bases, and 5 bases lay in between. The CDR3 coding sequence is TGTGCCAGCAGTTTACGCAATAGCAATCAGCCCCAGCATTTT. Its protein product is CASSLRNSNQPQHF.

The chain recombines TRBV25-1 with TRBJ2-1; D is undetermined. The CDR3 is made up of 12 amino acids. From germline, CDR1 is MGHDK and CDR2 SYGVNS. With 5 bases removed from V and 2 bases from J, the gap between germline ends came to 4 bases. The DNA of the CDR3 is TGTGCCAGCAGTACAACCTACAATGAGCAGTTCTTC. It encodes CASSTTYNEQFF.

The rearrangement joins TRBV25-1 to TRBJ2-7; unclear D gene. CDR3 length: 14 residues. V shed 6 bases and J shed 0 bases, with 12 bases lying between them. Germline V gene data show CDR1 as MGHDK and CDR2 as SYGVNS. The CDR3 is CASSRATFSYEQYF. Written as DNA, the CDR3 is TGTGCCAGCAGCCGGGCTACGTTCTCCTACGAGCAGTACTTC.

CDR3 nucleotides: TGTGCCAGCAGCTTGGGGGCCGGGACTAGCGGGAGGGCCGTCCTTCAGTACTTC. Translated, it gives CASSLGAGTSGRAVLQYF. V and J are TRBV5-5 and TRBJ2-4; 16 bases agree with TRBD2. The CDR3 has 18 residues. Germline assignment: CDR1 SGHKS and CDR2 YYEKEE (reference sequence). V lost 0 bases to trimming and J lost 11 bases; unmatched junction nucleotides: 11.

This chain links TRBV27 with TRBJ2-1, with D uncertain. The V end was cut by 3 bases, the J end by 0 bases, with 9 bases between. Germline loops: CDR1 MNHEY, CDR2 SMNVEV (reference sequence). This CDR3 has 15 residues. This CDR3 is CASSLVAISYNEQFF. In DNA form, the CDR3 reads TGTGCCAGCAGTTTGGTGGCAATCTCCTACAATGAGCAGTTCTTC.

CDR3 nucleotide sequence: TGTGCCAGCAGCTTAGGCCCAGGCCGCACAGATACGCAGTATTTT. It translates to CASSLGPGRTDTQYF. The V gene is TRBV7-2, the J gene TRBJ2-3; D gene ambiguous. CDR3 size: 15 residues. Trimming cost V 1 base and J 1 base, with 9 bases left between them. Germline V gene lookup returns CDR1 SGHTA and CDR2 FQGNSA.

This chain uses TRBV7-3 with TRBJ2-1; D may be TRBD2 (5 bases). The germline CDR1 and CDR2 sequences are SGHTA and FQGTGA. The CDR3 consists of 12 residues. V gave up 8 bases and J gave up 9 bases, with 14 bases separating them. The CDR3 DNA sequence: TGTGCCAGCGGAGGCGCTAGCCTTGAGCAGTTCTTC. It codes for CASGGASLEQFF. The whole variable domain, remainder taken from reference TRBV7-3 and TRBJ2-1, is GAGVSQTPSNKVTEKGKYVELRCDPISGHTALYWYRQSLGQGPEFLIYFQGTGAADDSGLPNDRFFAVRPEGSVSTLKIQRTERGDSAVYLCASGGASLEQFFGPGTRLTVL.

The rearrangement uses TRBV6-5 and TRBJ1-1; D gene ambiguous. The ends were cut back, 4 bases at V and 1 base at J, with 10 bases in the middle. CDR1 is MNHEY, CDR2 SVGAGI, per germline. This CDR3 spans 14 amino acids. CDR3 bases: TGTGCCAGCAGTTCAAGACGGCAGAACACTGAAGCTTTCTTT. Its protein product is CASSSRRQNTEAFF.

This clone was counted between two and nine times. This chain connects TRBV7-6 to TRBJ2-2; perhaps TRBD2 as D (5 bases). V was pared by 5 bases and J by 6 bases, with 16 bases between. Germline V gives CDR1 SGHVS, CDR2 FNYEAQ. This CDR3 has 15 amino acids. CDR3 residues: CASSPEARRAGELFF. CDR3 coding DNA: TGTGCCAGCAGCCCCGAGGCCAGGCGGGCCGGGGAGCTGTTTTTT. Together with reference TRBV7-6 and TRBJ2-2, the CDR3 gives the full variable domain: GAGVSQSPRYKVTKRGQDVALRCDPISGHVSLYWYRQALGQGPEFLTYFNYEAQQDKSGLPNDRFSAERPEGSISTLTIQRTEQRDSAMYRCASSPEARRAGELFFGEGSRLTVL.

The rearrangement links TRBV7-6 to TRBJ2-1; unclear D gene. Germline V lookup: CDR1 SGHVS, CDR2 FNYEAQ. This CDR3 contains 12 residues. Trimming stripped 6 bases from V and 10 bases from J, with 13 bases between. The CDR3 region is CASSPAGYEQFF. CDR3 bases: TGTGCCAGCAGTCCGGCCGGTTACGAGCAGTTCTTC. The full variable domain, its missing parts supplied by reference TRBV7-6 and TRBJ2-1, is GAGVSQSPRYKVTKRGQDVALRCDPISGHVSLYWYRQALGQGPEFLTYFNYEAQQDKSGLPNDRFSAERPEGSISTLTIQRTEQRDSAMYRCASSPAGYEQFFGPGTRLTVL.